This TCR beta chain originates from a study of cytomegalovirus exposure and HLA in healthy donors. Germline V gene sequence: CDR1 SQVTM, CDR2 ANQGSEA. The CDR3 runs to 13 residues. Between the trimmed V and J ends, which lost 0 bases and 7 bases, there was a span of 7 bases. Remarks on this clone: Antigen unknown.

Primers: 60 Vbeta forward and 13 Jbeta reverse. Clones were read by immunoSEQ multiplex PCR, and TCRdb kept only the in-frame ones, dropping some. The table has some 120,000 clones, about 80% seen once. General study points: The authors judged a highly shared variant cluster likely a sequencing artifact. In a later analysis, TCR beta V- and J-gene trimming showed a link to a missense DCLRE1C variant. A list of 164 TCR beta chains associated with cytomegalovirus was given.

The sequencing sample was made of PBMCs. The V and J genes are TRBV29-1 and TRBJ2-6; D not resolved. This TCR derives from a man aged 25 to 45 in good health and CMV-seronegative. CDR3 sequence reads: CSVEDSVANVLTF. DNA for the CDR3: TGCAGCGTTGAAGATTCGGTAGCCAACGTCCTGACTTTC.